This is a list of T cell receptor beta chains from one sample in a study of cytomegalovirus exposure and HLA in healthy donors. Using immunoSEQ multiplex PCR, the repertoire was profiled, and TCRdb retains in-frame clones only, with some absent. Its clone listing holds 100,000 to 150,000 clones. The sequenced material came from PBMCs. The receptor source for this set is a man aged 18 to 29 in good health and CMV-seronegative. The CDR3 runs from the conserved cysteine through the conserved F or W. Fields, in order: CDR3 length, D gene, V gene, J gene, CDR3 protein, CDR3 DNA. A D gene is named only where the DNA matches it firmly.

length: 17; D: TRBD1; V: TRBV4-1; J: TRBJ1-4; CDR3: CASSKGTGDGRGEKLFF; DNA: TGCGCCAGCAGTAAGGGGACAGGAGATGGTAGGGGAGAAAAACTGTTTTTT
length: 13; D: .; V: TRBV6-5; J: TRBJ2-4; CDR3: CASSYRQENIQYF; DNA: TGTGCCAGCAGTTACCGACAGGAAAACATTCAGTACTTC
length: 17; D: .; V: TRBV7-8; J: TRBJ1-1; CDR3: CASSLAWVGGLDTEAFF; DNA: TGTGCCAGCAGCTTAGCTTGGGTTGGAGGGTTGGACACTGAAGCTTTCTTT
length: 16; D: TRBD1; V: TRBV7-9; J: TRBJ2-7; CDR3: CASSIVQGASLGEQYF; DNA: TGTGCCAGCAGCATCGTACAGGGGGCTTCTTTGGGAGAGCAGTACTTC
length: 14; D: .; V: TRBV7-6; J: TRBJ2-5; CDR3: CASSSSQGGETQYF; DNA: TGTGCCAGCAGCTCCTCCCAGGGTGGAGAGACCCAGTACTTC
length: 15; D: TRBD1; V: TRBV2; J: TRBJ1-5; CDR3: CASSTPGGRNQPQHF; DNA: TGTGCCAGCAGTACACCAGGGGGACGCAATCAGCCCCAGCATTTT
length: 15; D: TRBD1; V: TRBV6-1; J: TRBJ1-2; CDR3: CASSEGQGTNYGYTF; DNA: TGTGCCAGCAGTGAGGGACAGGGAACAAACTATGGCTACACCTTC
length: 14; D: .; V: TRBV9; J: TRBJ1-6; CDR3: CASSVGQYTPPLHF; DNA: TGTGCCAGCAGCGTTGGACAGTACACTCCACCCCTCCACTTT
length: 13; D: .; V: TRBV29-1; J: TRBJ2-3; CDR3: CSVEELVTDTQYF; DNA: TGCAGCGTTGAAGAACTAGTAACAGATACGCAGTATTTT
length: 13; D: TRBD1; V: TRBV6-5; J: TRBJ1-2; CDR3: CASIGQGNYGYTF; DNA: TGTGCCAGCATTGGACAGGGAAACTATGGCTACACCTTC
length: 13; D: .; V: TRBV6-1; J: TRBJ2-2; CDR3: CASNPGGTGELFF; DNA: TGTGCCAGCAATCCCGGGGGCACCGGGGAGCTGTTTTTT
length: 18; D: .; V: TRBV7-9; J: TRBJ1-5; CDR3: CASSLFTQLRRDIQLQHF; DNA: TGTGCCAGCAGCTTATTCACTCAACTAAGACGGGACATCCAGCTCCAGCATTTT
length: 16; D: .; V: TRBV9; J: TRBJ1-1; CDR3: CASSVAPRGYNAEAFF; DNA: TGTGCCAGCAGCGTAGCCCCCCGGGGGTACAACGCTGAAGCTTTCTTT
length: 15; D: .; V: TRBV6-5; J: TRBJ2-3; CDR3: CASSYRRNSTDTQYF; DNA: TGTGCCAGCAGTTACAGGAGAAACAGCACAGATACGCAGTATTTT
length: 13; D: .; V: TRBV2; J: TRBJ1-1; CDR3: CASSIGVNTEAFF; DNA: TGTGCCAGCTCTATAGGGGTGAACACTGAAGCTTTCTTT
length: 15; D: .; V: TRBV18; J: TRBJ2-3; CDR3: CASSPFGGITDTQYF; DNA: TGTGCCAGCTCACCTTTTGGGGGCATCACAGATACGCAGTATTTT
length: 15; D: TRBD2; V: TRBV10-2; J: TRBJ2-7; CDR3: CASRARLAGTDEQYF; DNA: TGCGCCAGCAGAGCCAGACTAGCGGGAACCGACGAGCAGTACTTC
length: 15; D: TRBD1; V: TRBV6-1; J: TRBJ1-6; CDR3: CASSPTGADNSPLHF; DNA: TGTGCCAGCAGCCCAACAGGGGCGGATAATTCACCCCTCCACTTT
length: 14; D: TRBD1; V: TRBV18; J: TRBJ2-7; CDR3: CASSPNRDSYEQYF; DNA: TGTGCCAGCTCACCCAACCGGGACAGCTACGAGCAGTACTTC
length: 15; D: TRBD1; V: TRBV19; J: TRBJ1-6; CDR3: CASSIGDRVDSPLHF; DNA: TGTGCCAGTAGTATTGGGGACAGGGTAGACTCACCCCTCCACTTT
length: 14; D: .; V: TRBV5-6; J: TRBJ1-2; CDR3: CASSLDPGSEGYTF; DNA: TGTGCCAGCAGCTTGGACCCGGGAAGCGAAGGCTACACCTTC
length: 14; D: .; V: TRBV27; J: TRBJ1-1; CDR3: CASSFSQLNTEAFF; DNA: TGTGCCAGCAGTTTCTCACAGCTGAACACTGAAGCTTTCTTT
length: 16; D: TRBD1; V: TRBV9; J: TRBJ1-1; CDR3: CASSEAGNRGPTEAFF; DNA: TGTGCCAGCAGCGAAGCCGGCAACAGGGGGCCCACTGAAGCTTTCTTT
length: 16; D: TRBD2; V: TRBV28; J: TRBJ2-7; CDR3: CASSSPRAGGTYEQYF; DNA: TGTGCCAGCAGCTCACCACGAGCGGGAGGGACCTACGAGCAGTACTTC
length: 13; D: .; V: TRBV5-6; J: TRBJ1-5; CDR3: CASSGSVGQPQHF; DNA: TGTGCCAGCAGCGGTAGTGTGGGCCAGCCCCAGCATTTT
length: 15; D: TRBD2; V: TRBV9; J: TRBJ2-3; CDR3: CASSVGIAGADTQYF; DNA: TGTGCCAGCAGCGTAGGAATAGCGGGAGCGGATACGCAGTATTTT
length: 13; D: TRBD1; V: TRBV29-1; J: TRBJ1-1; CDR3: CSAQTGTNTEAFF; DNA: TGCAGCGCCCAGACAGGGACGAACACTGAAGCTTTCTTT
length: 11; D: .; V: TRBV20-1; J: TRBJ1-2; CDR3: CSASSLYGYTF; DNA: TGCAGTGCTTCTTCTCTCTATGGCTACACCTTC
length: 16; D: .; V: TRBV9; J: TRBJ2-3; CDR3: CASSVDSGVLTDTQYF; DNA: TGTGCCAGCAGCGTAGACTCGGGAGTTTTGACAGATACGCAGTATTTT
length: 15; D: .; V: TRBV6-1; J: TRBJ1-2; CDR3: CASSPTGGPRYGYTF; DNA: TGTGCCAGCAGTCCCACCGGCGGCCCGAGGTATGGCTACACCTTC
length: 14; D: .; V: TRBV28; J: TRBJ2-7; CDR3: CASRMGRAGREQYF; DNA: TGTGCCAGCCGCATGGGTAGGGCGGGTCGCGAGCAGTACTTC
length: 14; D: TRBD1; V: TRBV9; J: TRBJ1-2; CDR3: CASSHGQGNYGYTF; DNA: TGTGCCAGCAGTCACGGACAGGGGAACTATGGCTACACCTTC
length: 14; D: .; V: TRBV5-8; J: TRBJ2-7; CDR3: CASSFAGFSYEQYF; DNA: TGTGCCAGCAGCTTTGCGGGGTTTTCCTACGAGCAGTACTTC
length: 15; D: .; V: TRBV30; J: TRBJ2-7; CDR3: CAWSAQGRLNREQYF; DNA: TGTGCCTGGAGCGCACAGGGCCGGCTAAATCGTGAGCAGTACTTC
length: 15; D: .; V: TRBV9; J: TRBJ1-3; CDR3: CASSPIQRAWNTIYF; DNA: TGTGCCAGCAGCCCAATTCAGAGGGCGTGGAACACCATATATTTT
length: 13; D: .; V: TRBV6-1; J: TRBJ2-7; CDR3: CASRGLRGYEQYF; DNA: TGTGCCAGCAGGGGACTGAGGGGCTACGAGCAGTACTTC
length: 13; D: .; V: TRBV19; J: TRBJ2-7; CDR3: CASSRTNIYEQYF; DNA: TGTGCCAGTAGTCGGACTAACATCTACGAGCAGTACTTC
length: 16; D: .; V: TRBV19; J: TRBJ2-7; CDR3: CASSIDRTALEVEQYF; DNA: TGTGCCAGTAGTATAGACCGCACGGCCCTAGAAGTAGAGCAGTACTTC
length: 15; D: .; V: TRBV28; J: TRBJ1-1; CDR3: CASSLYRTANTEAFF; DNA: TGTGCCAGCAGTTTATACAGGACAGCGAACACTGAAGCTTTCTTT
length: 14; D: .; V: TRBV27; J: TRBJ1-5; CDR3: CASRVAGSNQPQHF; DNA: TGTGCCAGCAGAGTGGCGGGGAGCAATCAGCCCCAGCATTTT